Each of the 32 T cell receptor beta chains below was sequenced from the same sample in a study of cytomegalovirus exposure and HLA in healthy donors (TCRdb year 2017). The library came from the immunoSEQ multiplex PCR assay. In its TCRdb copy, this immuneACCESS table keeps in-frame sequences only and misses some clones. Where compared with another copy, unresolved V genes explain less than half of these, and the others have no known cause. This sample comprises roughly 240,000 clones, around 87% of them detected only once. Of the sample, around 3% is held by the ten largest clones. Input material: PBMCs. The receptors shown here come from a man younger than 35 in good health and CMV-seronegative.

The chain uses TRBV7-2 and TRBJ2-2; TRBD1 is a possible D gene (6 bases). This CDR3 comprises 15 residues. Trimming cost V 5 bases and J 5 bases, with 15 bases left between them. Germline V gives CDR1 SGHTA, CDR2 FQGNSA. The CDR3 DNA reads TGTGCCAGCAGCCCCGCTTGGGGGCAAACCGGGGAGCTGTTTTTT. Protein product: CASSPAWGQTGELFF.

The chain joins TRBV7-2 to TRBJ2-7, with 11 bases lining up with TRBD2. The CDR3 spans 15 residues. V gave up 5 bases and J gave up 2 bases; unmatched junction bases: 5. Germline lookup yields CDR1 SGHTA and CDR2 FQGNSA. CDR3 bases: TGTGCCAGCAGCGCCTCGACTAGCGGGACCTACGAGCAGTACTTC. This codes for CASSASTSGTYEQYF.

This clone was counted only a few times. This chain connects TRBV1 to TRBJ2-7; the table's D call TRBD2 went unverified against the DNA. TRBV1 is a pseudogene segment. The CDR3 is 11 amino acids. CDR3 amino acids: CTSSQDGGQYF. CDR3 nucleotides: TGCACCAGCAGCCAAGATGGCGGGCAGTACTTC.

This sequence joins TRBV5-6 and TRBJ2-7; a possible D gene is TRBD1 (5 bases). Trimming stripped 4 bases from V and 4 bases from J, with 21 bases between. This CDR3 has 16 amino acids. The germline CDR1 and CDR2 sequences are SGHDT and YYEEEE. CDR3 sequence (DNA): TGTGCCAGCAGCCTCCGATGGGGCAGAGAGCTTTACGAGCAGTACTTC. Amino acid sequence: CASSLRWGRELYEQYF.

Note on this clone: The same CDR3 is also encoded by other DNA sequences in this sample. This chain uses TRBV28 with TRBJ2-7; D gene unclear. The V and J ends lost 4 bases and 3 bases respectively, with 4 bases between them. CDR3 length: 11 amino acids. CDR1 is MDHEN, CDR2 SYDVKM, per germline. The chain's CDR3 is CASSSYYEQYF. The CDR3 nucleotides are TGTGCCAGCAGTTCCTACTACGAGCAGTACTTC.

The CDR3 DNA sequence: TGCGCCAGCAGCGCCTGGGGGGATTACGAGCAGTACTTC. Encoded protein: CASSAWGDYEQYF. V usage is TRBV5-1 and J usage is TRBJ2-7, with a possible D match to TRBD2 (6 bases). The CDR3 has 13 amino acids. Trimming cost V 4 bases and J 4 bases, with 12 bases left between them. The germline gives CDR1 SGHRS, CDR2 YFSETQ.

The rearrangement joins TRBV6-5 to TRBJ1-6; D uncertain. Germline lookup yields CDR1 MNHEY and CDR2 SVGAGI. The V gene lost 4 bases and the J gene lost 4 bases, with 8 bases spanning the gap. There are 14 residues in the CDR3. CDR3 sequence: CASSSGSYNSPLHF. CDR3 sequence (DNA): TGTGCCAGCAGTTCCGGGAGTTATAATTCACCCCTCCACTTT.

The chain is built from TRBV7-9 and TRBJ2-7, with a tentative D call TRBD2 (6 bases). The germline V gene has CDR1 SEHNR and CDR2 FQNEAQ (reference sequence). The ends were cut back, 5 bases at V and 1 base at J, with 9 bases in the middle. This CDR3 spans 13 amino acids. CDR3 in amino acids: CASSPAGSYEQYF. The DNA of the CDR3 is TGTGCCAGCAGCCCCGCGGGATCCTACGAGCAGTACTTC.

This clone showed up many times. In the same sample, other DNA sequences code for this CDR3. CDR3 protein: CASSQDRGYEQYF. Here the CDR3 DNA reads TGCGCCAGCAGCCAAGACAGGGGGTACGAGCAGTACTTC. The chain employs TRBV4-3 and TRBJ2-7; 7 bases align to TRBD1. Germline assignment: CDR1 LGHNA and CDR2 YSLEER. CDR3 length: 13 residues. V lost 0 bases, J lost 4 bases, and 0 bases stayed unmatched.

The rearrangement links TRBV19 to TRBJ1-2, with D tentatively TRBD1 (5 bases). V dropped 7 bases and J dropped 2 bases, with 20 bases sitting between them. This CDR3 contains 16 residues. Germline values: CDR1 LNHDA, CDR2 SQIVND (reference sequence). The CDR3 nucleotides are TGTGCCAGTACGGCGGGGACCGGGGGGGGAAACTATGGCTACACCTTC. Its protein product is CASTAGTGGGNYGYTF.

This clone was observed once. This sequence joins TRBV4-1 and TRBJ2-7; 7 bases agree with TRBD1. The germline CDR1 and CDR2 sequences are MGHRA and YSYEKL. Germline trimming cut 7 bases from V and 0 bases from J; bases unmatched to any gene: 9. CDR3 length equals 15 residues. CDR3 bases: TGCGCCAGCACCCCAACGACAGGGTTCTCCTACGAGCAGTACTTC. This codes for CASTPTTGFSYEQYF.

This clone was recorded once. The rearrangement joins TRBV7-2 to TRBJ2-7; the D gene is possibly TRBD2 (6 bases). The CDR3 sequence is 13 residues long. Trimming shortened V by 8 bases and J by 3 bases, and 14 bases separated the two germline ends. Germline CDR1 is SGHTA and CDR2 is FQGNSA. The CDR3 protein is CASAGPGDYEQYF. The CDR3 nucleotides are TGTGCCAGCGCGGGGCCAGGAGACTACGAGCAGTACTTC.

The DNA for the CDR3 is TGTGCCTGGAGGACAGGGGGGCCTTACGAGCAGTACTTC. Translating it yields CAWRTGGPYEQYF. V gene TRBV30 combines with J gene TRBJ2-7, with 9 bases that match TRBD1. In germline, CDR1 is GTSNPN, CDR2 SVGIG (reference sequence). This CDR3 spans 13 amino acids. V was clipped by 3 bases and J by 4 bases; unmatched bases: 4.

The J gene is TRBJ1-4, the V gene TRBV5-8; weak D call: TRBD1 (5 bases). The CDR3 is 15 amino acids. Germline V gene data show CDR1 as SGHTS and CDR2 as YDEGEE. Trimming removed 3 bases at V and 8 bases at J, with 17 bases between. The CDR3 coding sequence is TGTGCCAGCAGCTCGGAGGGACTGAGGGGAGAAAAACTGTTTTTT. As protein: CASSSEGLRGEKLFF.

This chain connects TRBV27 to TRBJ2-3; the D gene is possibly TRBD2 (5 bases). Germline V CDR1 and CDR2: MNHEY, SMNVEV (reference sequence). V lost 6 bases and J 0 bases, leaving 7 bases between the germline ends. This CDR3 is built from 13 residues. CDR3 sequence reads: CASRAASTDTQYF. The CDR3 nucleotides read TGTGCCAGCAGAGCGGCTAGCACAGATACGCAGTATTTT.

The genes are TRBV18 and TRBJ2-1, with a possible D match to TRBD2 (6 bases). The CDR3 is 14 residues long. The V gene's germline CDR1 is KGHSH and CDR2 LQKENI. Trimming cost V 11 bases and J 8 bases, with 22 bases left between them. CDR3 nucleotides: TGTGCCGGTCAATCTTCGCGGGATATCGATGAGCAGTTCTTC. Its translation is CAGQSSRDIDEQFF.

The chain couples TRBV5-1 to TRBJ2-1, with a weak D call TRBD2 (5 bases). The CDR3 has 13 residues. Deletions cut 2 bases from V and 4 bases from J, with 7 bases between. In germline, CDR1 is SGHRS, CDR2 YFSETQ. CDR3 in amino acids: CASSLSGYNEQFF. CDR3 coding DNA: TGCGCCAGCAGCTTAAGCGGTTACAATGAGCAGTTCTTC.

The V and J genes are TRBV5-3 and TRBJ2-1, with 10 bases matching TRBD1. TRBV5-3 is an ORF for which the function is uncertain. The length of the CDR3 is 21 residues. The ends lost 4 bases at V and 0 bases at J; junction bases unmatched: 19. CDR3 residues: CARSGGPGTGVLGSSYNEQFF. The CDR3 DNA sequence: TGTGCCAGAAGCGGGGGTCCCGGGACAGGGGTCCTTGGGTCCTCCTACAATGAGCAGTTCTTC.

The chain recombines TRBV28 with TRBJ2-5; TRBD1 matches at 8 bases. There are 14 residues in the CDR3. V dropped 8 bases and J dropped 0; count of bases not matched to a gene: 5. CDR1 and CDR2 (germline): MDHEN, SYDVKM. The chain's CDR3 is CASQGATYQETQYF. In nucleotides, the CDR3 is TGTGCCAGCCAGGGGGCGACGTACCAAGAGACCCAGTACTTC.

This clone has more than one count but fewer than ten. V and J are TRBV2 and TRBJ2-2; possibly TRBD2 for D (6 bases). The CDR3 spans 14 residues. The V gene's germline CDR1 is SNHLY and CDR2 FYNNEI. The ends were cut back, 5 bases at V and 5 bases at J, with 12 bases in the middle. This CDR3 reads CASSRNSGTGELFF. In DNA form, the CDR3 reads TGTGCCAGCAGTCGAAACAGCGGGACCGGGGAGCTGTTTTTT.

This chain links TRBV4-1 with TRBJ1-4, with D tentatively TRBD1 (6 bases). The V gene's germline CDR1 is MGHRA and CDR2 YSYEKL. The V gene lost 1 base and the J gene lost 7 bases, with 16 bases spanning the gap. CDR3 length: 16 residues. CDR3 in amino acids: CASSQGDVRGGEKLFF. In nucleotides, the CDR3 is TGCGCCAGCAGCCAAGGGGATGTACGAGGGGGTGAAAAACTGTTTTTT.

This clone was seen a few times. The CDR3 spells CASSLTGYTEAFF. The CDR3 DNA follows: TGTGCCAGCAGCCTAACAGGGTACACTGAAGCTTTCTTT. V usage is TRBV5-4 and J usage is TRBJ1-1; D may be TRBD1 (6 bases). Germline V gene data show CDR1 as SGHNT and CDR2 as YYREEE (reference sequence). V was pared by 4 bases and J by 3 bases, with 10 bases between. The CDR3 runs 13 residues.

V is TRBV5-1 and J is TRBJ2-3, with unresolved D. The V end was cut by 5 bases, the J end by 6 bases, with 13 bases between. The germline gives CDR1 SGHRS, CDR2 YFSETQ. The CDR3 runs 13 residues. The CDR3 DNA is TGCGCCAGCAGTTCTCCCCTAGTGGATACGCAGTATTTT. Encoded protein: CASSSPLVDTQYF. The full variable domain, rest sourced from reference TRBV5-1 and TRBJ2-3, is KAGVTQTPRYLIKTRGQQVTLSCSPISGHRSVSWYQQTPGQGLQFLFEYFSETQRNKGNFPGRFSGRQFSNSRSEMNVSTLELGDSALYLCASSSPLVDTQYFGPGTRLTVL.

In DNA form, the CDR3 reads TGTGCCAGCAGACGGGGAGGAGAGACCCAGTACTTC. This gives the protein CASRRGGETQYF. The V gene is TRBV5-4, the J gene TRBJ2-5, with D perhaps matching TRBD2 (6 bases). V shed 5 bases and J shed 4 bases, with 9 bases lying between them. From germline, CDR1 is SGHNT and CDR2 YYREEE (reference sequence). CDR3 length: 12 residues.

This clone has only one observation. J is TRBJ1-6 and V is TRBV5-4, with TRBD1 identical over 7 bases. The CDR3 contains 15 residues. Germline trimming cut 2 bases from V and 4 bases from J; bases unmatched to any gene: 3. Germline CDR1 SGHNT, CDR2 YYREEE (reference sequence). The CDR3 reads CASSLQQGYNSPLHF. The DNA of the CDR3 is TGTGCCAGCAGCTTACAACAGGGGTATAATTCACCCCTCCACTTT.

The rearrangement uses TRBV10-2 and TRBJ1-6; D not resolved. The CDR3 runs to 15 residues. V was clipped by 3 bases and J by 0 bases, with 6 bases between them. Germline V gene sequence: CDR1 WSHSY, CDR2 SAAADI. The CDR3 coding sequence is TGCGCCAGCAGTGATAAGAGCTCCTATAATTCACCCCTCCACTTT. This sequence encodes CASSDKSSYNSPLHF.

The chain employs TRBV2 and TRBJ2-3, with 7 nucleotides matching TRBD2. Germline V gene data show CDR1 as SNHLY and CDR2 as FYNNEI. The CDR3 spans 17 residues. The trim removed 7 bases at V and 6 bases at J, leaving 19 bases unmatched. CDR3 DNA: TGTGCCAGCACTCAGGCCTCTCCGGGGGGATACCGGGATACGCAGTATTTT. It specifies CASTQASPGGYRDTQYF.

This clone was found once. The DNA of the CDR3 is TGTGCCAGCAGCCTGGGATGGACAGCCTACAATGAGCAGTTCTTC. As protein: CASSLGWTAYNEQFF. The V and J genes are TRBV7-2 and TRBJ2-1; perhaps TRBD1 as D (6 bases). Germline V gene sequence: CDR1 SGHTA, CDR2 FQGNSA. The ends were cut back, 5 bases at V and 2 bases at J, with 13 bases in the middle. CDR3 length: 15 amino acids.

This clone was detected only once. For the CDR3, the DNA is TGTGCTAGGGGTAGACTAGCGCTCTCCTACGAGCAGTACTTC. Its translation is CARGRLALSYEQYF. The chain links TRBV12-5 to TRBJ2-7; TRBD2 matches 8 bases. Germline V CDR1 and CDR2: LGHNT, FRNRAP. This CDR3 is built from 14 residues. V shed 9 bases and J 0 bases; nucleotides not matched to a gene: 7.

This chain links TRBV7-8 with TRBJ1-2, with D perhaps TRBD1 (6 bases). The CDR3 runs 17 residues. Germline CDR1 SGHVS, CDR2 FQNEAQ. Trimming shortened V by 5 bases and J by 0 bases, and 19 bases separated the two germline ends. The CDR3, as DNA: TGTGCCAGCAGCAAAAGTTGGGCAGGGGATTCTAACTATGGCTACACCTTC. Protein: CASSKSWAGDSNYGYTF.

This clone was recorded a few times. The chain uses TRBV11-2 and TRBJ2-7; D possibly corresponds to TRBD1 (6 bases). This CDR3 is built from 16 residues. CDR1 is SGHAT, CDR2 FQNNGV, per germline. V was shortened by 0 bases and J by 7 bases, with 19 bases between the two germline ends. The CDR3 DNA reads TGTGCCAGCAGCTTAGATCTTTGGGGGCAGGGCGAAGAGCAGTACTTC. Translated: CASSLDLWGQGEEQYF. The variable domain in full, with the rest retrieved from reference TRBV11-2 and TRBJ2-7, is EAGVAQSPRYKIIEKRQSVAFWCNPISGHATLYWYQQILGQGPKLLIQFQNNGVVDDSQLPKDRFSAERLKGVDSTLKIQPAKLEDSAVYLCASSLDLWGQGEEQYFGPGTRLTVT.

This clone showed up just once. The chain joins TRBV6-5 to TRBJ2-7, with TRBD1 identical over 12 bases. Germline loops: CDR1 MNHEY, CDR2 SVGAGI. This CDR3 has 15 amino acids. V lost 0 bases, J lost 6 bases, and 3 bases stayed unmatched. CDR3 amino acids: CASSYSGTGGSEQYF. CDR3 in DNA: TGTGCCAGCAGTTACTCTGGGACAGGGGGCTCCGAGCAGTACTTC.